This T cell receptor (beta chain) was observed in a study of regulatory T cells in long-lasting Graves disease (dated by TCRdb to the early 2020s). Notes on the research overall: Antithyroid drugs had been taken for less than 3 months by newly diagnosed Graves' disease patients. Peripheral blood TCR sequencing and RNA sequencing compared persistent Graves' disease patients with newly diagnosed Graves' disease patients. TCR sequencing covered some 13 persistent and 20 or so newly diagnosed Graves' disease patients, about 35 samples in total. The study was conducted in China and was registered as a clinical trial.

Read against the paper, the sample's time point label means: newly diagnosed GD, antithyroid drugs for less than 3 months. For both TCR sequencing and RNA sequencing, RNA was extracted from PBMCs in TRIzol. Graves' disease was diagnosed according to American Thyroid Association guidelines. The patients came from an endocrinology department in Xi'an, China. From each patient, around 8.3 milliliters of peripheral blood was collected into an EDTA anticoagulant tube. Ficoll Paque Plus density gradient separation was used to isolate PBMCs, and no further T cell sorting was performed. An Agilent 2100 Bioanalyzer and agarose gel were used to check RNA quality, and a NanoDrop 2000 was used to measure RNA concentration. Overall study results and their limits: Sequencing and analysis were limited to the TCR beta chain. Only peripheral blood was studied, because thyroid tissue, the primary lesion, was inaccessible. Patients with persistent disease shared more public clonotypes (roughly 2,900) than newly diagnosed patients did (966). The authors noted that the small sample size was a limitation that may lower accuracy. Compared with newly diagnosed patients, persistent Graves' disease patients had lower TCR Shannon entropy and fewer highly expanded clones, which suggests clonal expansion. Preferential use of TRBV28, TRBJ1-2 and TRBJ2-5 was observed in persistent disease, whereas TRBV20-1 and TRBJ2-1 were favored in newly diagnosed disease.

CDR1 is given as SGHNT and CDR2 as YYREEE, both from the germline V gene (reference sequence). V ends up 4 bases short and J 5 bases short, with an unmatched junction base count of 6. From the cysteine up to the phenylalanine, the CDR3 has a length of 14 residues. Here the CDR3 DNA is all that survives: 42 bases in frame from base 1. In its sample, this clonotype was seen many times. No antigen is known for it. Base quality data are lacking; no much larger clone is found one base away. The library was obtained by multiplex PCR. The reads were generated on an Illumina HiSeq 4000. To build TCR beta libraries, CDR3 regions were amplified by Arm-PCR using iRepertoire HTBI primers. PCR products were gel purified before sequencing. As for how the authors treated the data: A total of 62 TRBV and 14 TRBJ segments were identified across samples and were used for gene usage analysis of CDR3 amino acid clonotypes. Filtered high-quality paired reads were merged into contigs using COPE and FqMerger. BLAST was used to align contigs to IMGT TRBV, TRBD and TRBJ reference genes, with CDR3 defined following IMGT. Any clonotype with a frequency above 0.1% was counted as a highly expanded clone. Repertoire diversity was measured by Shannon entropy, and V-J evenness by the Gini coefficient. A clonotype was considered public if more than one individual shared it. TCRdb reanalyzed the raw reads on its own, using fastp at Q25 for trimming and MiXCR for clone calling, and kept in-frame beta chains. Rows are combined by CDR3 protein, so each entry shows the most common genes and DNA. The V and J calls follow TCRdb's processing rather than the paper's. The sample table contains a few hundred thousand distinct CDR3 sequences; only one count was recorded for approximately 18% of them. Around 11% of the sample rests with the top ten.

These data were also filed under a second study, of T cells in Graves' hyperthyroidism and ophthalmopathy. As noted in the second study: Graves' hyperthyroidism was defined as stable when no progression to ophthalmopathy occurred over 18 months of follow-up. Hyperthyroidism patients were newly diagnosed, had a disease duration of under 2 months, and were aged 18 to 65 years. The study excluded patients with uncontrolled infections, other autoimmune diseases, pregnancy or lactation. Clinical symptoms, serum thyroxine and TRAb, thyroid ultrasound, and orbital computed tomography formed the basis for the diagnoses. The first round of RT-PCR for the TCR CDR3 was performed with the HTBI primer set and the Qiagen OneStep RT-PCR kit. Most expanded thyroid clonotypes (frequency above 0.001) were also found in blood, which suggests that blood repertoires may mirror thyroid immune responses. In cross-validation, a model built on a 13 V-J signature told ophthalmopathy apart from stable hyperthyroidism with just under 90% sensitivity and approximately 84% specificity, and in testing the same model reached 80%/75%. In validation, the model predicted progression to ophthalmopathy with around 71% sensitivity and 72% to 75% specificity, a median of approximately 6.5 months before onset. TCR V-J signatures able to tell the groups apart were searched for in a discovery cohort of approximately 95 patients, of whom 43 had Graves' ophthalmopathy and 57 had stable Graves' hyperthyroidism. An independent validation cohort of about 20 hyperthyroidism patients and 17 patients who later progressed to ophthalmopathy tested prospective prediction of ophthalmopathy. The approximately 90 discovery patients were randomly split 7:3 into training and test sets. In addition, the study compared T-cell repertoires in thyroid tissue and in blood from 6 or 7 Graves' hyperthyroidism patients. After sampling, hyperthyroidism patients received methimazole starting at 30 mg daily, and ophthalmopathy patients received high-dose intravenous methylprednisolone. The libraries were constructed in a second round of multiplex PCR and then size-selected and purified. Libraries were sequenced paired-end with 100 bp reads on an Illumina HiSeq2000. SOAPnuke was used to process the raw data, removing reads that contained adapters or uncalled bases, had a mean Phred below 15, or lacked an exact match to the constant primer or identifier. COPE v1.2.5 was used to merge high-quality paired reads, and clonotypes were defined as unique nucleotide sequences. Clonotypes were aligned to IMGT TRBV, TRBD and TRBJ reference segments using MiTCR v1.1. Analysis was restricted to V-J combinations with a frequency above 0.0001, which covered roughly 99% of repertoires. The TCS score was defined as F50 (clonal expansion) divided by E x V (chaos), with BLOSUM62-based TCRdist calculated between CDR3 peptides within each V-J. Welch's t-statistics and random forest reduced 450 to 600 V-J features to 13, which were used in a naive Bayes classifier (R e1071). No statistical method was used to set the sample size in advance, and investigators knew the group allocation. The paper describes TCR Vbeta CDR3 sequencing of 140 or so peripheral blood samples, made up of some 42 ophthalmopathy patients, over 70 hyperthyroidism patients and 17 progressor patients.

The chain uses TRBV5-4 and TRBJ2-7, with 10 junctional bases fitting TRBD2. This specimen was peripheral blood mononuclear cells (PBMCs), taken at new diagnosis, from a patient treated with antithyroid drugs. The clonotype originates from a woman aged 25-40 years with Graves disease. Donor details come from another sample of the same person, matched by shared clones. This receptor has the CDR3 CASSLGLAEDEQYF. The DNA is as follows: TGTGCCAGCAGCCTAGGACTAGCGGAGGACGAGCAGTACTTC.